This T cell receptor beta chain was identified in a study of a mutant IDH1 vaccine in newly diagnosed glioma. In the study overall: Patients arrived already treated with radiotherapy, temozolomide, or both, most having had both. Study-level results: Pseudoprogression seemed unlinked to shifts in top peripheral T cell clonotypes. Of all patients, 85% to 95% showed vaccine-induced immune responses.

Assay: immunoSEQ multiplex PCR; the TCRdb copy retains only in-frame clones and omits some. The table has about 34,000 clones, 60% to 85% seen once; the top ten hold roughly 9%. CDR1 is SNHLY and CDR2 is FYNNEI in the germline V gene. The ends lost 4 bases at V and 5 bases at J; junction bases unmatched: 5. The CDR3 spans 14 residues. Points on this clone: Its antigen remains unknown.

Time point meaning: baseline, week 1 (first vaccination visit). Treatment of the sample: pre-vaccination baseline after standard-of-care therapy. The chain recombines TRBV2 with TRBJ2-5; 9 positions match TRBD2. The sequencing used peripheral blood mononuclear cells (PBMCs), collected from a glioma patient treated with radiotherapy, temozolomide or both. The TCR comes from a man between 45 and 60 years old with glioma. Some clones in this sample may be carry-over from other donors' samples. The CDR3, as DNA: TGTGCCAGCAGTGGCGGGAGGGCCGAGGAGACCCAGTACTTC. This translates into CASSGGRAEETQYF.